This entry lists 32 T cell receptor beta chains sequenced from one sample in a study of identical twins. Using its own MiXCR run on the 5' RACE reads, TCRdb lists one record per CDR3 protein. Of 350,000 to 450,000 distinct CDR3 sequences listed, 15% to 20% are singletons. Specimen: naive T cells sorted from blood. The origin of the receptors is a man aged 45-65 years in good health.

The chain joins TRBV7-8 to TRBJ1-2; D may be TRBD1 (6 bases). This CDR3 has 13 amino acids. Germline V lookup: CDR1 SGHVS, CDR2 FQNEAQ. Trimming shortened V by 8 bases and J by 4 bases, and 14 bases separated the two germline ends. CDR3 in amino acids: CASSGAGLYGYTF. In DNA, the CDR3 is TGTGCCAGCTCGGGGGCAGGGCTCTATGGCTACACCTTC.

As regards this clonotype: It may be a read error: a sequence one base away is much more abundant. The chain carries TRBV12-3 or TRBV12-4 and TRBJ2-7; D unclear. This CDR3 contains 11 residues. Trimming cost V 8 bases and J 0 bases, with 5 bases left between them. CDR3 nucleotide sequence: TGTGCCAGCGGCCACTCCTACGAGCAGTACTTC. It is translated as CASGHSYEQYF.

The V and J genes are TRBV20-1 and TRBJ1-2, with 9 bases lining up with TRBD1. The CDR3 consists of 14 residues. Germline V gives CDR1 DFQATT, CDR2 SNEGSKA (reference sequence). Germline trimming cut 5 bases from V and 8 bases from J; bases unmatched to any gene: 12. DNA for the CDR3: TGCAGTGCTCCCGACAGGGGGAATTTGGGAGGCTACACCTTC. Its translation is CSAPDRGNLGGYTF.

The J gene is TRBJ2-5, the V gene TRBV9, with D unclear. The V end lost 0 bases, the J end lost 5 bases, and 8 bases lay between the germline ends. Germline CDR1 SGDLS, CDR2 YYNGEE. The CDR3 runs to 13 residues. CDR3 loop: CASSVGSFETQYF. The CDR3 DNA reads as TGTGCCAGCAGCGTAGGTAGCTTTGAGACCCAGTACTTC.

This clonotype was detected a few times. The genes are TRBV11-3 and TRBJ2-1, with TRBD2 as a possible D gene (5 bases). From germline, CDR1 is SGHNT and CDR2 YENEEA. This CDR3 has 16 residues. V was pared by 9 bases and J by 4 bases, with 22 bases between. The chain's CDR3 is CASASGSSVKYNEQFF. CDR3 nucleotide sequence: TGTGCCAGTGCCAGTGGAAGTAGCGTGAAATACAATGAGCAGTTCTTC.

For the CDR3, the DNA is TGTGCCAGCTCAAACCGGGACATAAATGAGCAGTACTTC. Its translation is CASSNRDINEQYF. The J gene is TRBJ2-7, the V gene TRBV18, with D maybe TRBD1 (6 bases). V was pared by 5 bases and J by 7 bases, with 15 bases between. Germline-derived CDR1 and CDR2 are KGHSH and LQKENI. The CDR3 sequence is 13 residues long.

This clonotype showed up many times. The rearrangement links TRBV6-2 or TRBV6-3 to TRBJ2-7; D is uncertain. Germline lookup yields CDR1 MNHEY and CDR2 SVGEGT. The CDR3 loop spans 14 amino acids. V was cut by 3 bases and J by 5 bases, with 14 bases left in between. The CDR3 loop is CASSYYGLRNEQYF. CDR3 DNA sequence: TGTGCCAGCAGTTATTATGGATTAAGGAACGAGCAGTACTTC.

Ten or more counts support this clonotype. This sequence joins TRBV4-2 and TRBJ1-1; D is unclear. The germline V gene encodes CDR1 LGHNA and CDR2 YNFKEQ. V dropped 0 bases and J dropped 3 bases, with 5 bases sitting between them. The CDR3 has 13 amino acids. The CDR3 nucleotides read TGTGCCAGCAGCCAAGACTTGTACACTGAAGCTTTCTTT. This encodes CASSQDLYTEAFF.

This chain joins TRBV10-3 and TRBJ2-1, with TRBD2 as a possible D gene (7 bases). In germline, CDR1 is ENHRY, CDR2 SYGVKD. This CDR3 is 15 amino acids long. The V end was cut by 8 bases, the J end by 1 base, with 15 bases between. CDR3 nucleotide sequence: TGTGCCATCCGGGGGGCGGACGGGTCCTACAATGAGCAGTTCTTC. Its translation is CAIRGADGSYNEQFF.

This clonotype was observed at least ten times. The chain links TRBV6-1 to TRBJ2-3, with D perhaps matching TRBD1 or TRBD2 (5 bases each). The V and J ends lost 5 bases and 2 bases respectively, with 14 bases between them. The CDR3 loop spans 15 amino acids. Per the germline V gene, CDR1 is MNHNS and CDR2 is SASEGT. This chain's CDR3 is CASSPVRGDTDTQYF. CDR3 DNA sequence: TGTGCCAGCAGTCCCGTGAGGGGTGACACAGATACGCAGTATTTT.

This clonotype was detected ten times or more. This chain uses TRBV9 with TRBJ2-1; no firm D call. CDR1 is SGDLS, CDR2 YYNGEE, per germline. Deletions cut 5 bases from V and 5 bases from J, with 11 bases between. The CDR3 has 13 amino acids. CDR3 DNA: TGTGCCAGCAGGGCTCCAGTGAACAATGAGCAGTTCTTC. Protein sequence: CASRAPVNNEQFF.

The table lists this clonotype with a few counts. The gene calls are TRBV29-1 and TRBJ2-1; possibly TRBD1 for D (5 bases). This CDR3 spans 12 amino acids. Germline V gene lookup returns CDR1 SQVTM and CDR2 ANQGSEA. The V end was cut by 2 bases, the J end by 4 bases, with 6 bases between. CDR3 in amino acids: CSVERQYNEQFF. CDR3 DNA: TGCAGCGTTGAAAGACAGTACAATGAGCAGTTCTTC.

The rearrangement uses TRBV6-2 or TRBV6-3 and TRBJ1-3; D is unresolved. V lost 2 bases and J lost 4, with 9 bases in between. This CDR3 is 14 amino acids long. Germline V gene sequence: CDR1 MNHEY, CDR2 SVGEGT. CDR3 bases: TGTGCCAGCAGTTACCCGTCTCAGGGAAACACCATATATTTT. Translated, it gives CASSYPSQGNTIYF.

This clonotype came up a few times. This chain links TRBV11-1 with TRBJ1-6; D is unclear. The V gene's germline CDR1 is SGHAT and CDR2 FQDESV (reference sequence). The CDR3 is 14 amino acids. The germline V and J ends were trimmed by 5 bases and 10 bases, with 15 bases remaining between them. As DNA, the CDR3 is TGTGCCAGCAGCAAAGAACCGTCCGCGTCACCCCTCCACTTT. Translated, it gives CASSKEPSASPLHF.

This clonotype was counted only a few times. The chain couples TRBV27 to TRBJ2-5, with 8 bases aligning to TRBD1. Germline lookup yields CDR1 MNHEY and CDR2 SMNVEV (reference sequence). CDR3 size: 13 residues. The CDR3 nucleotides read TGTGCTTCGCCTACAGGGGGACAAGAGACCCAGTACTTC. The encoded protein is CASPTGGQETQYF.

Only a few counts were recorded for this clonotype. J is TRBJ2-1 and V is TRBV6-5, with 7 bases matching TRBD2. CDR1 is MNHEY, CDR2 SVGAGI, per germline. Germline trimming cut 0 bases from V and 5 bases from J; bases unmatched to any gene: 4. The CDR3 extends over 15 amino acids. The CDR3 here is CASSYSRGVNNEQFF. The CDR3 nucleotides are TGTGCCAGCAGTTACTCCCGGGGGGTCAACAATGAGCAGTTCTTC.

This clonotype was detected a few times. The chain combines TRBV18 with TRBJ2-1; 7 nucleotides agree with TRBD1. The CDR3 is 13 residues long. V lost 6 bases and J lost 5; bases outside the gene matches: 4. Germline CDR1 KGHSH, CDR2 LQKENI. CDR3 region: CASSDRTNNEQFF. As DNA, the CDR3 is TGTGCCAGCTCGGACAGGACCAACAATGAGCAGTTCTTC.

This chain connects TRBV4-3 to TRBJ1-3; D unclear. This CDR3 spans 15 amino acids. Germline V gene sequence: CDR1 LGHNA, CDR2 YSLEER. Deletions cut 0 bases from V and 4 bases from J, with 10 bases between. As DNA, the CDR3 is TGCGCCAGCAGCCAAGAGCCTACCGGGGGAAACACCATATATTTT. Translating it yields CASSQEPTGGNTIYF.

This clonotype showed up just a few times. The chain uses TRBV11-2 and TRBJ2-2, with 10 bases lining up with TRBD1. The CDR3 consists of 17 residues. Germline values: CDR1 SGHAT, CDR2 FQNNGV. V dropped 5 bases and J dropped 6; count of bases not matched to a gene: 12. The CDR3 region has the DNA TGTGCCAGCAGCATTAGCACCGGGACAGGGGTAGCCGGGGAGCTGTTTTTT. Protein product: CASSISTGTGVAGELFF.

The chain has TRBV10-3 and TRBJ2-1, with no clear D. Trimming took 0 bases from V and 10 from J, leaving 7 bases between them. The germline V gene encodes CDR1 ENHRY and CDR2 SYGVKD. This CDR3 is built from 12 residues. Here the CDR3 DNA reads TGTGCCATCAGTGAGTCGCGATCAGAGCAGTTCTTC. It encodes CAISESRSEQFF.

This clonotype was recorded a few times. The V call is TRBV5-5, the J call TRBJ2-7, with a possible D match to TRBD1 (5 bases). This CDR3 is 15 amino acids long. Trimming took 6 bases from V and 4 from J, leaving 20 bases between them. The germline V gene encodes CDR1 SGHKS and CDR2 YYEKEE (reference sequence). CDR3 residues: CASTRQPATLYEQYF. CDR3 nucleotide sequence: TGTGCCAGCACAAGACAGCCCGCAACCCTATACGAGCAGTACTTC. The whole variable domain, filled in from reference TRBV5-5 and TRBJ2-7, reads DAGVTQSPTHLIKTRGQQVTLRCSPISGHKSVSWYQQVLGQGPQFIFQYYEKEERGRGNFPDRFSARQFPNYSSELNVNALLLGDSALYLCASTRQPATLYEQYFGPGTRLTVT.

The CDR3 reads CASSLTGGLNTEAFF. CDR3 in DNA: TGTGCCAGCAGCTTAACAGGGGGATTGAACACTGAAGCTTTCTTT. The rearrangement uses TRBV7-2 and TRBJ1-1; TRBD1 matches 8 bases. The V and J ends lost 2 bases and 0 bases, in that order; junction bases with no gene match: 2. This CDR3 is 15 amino acids long. From germline, CDR1 is SGHTA and CDR2 FQGNSA.

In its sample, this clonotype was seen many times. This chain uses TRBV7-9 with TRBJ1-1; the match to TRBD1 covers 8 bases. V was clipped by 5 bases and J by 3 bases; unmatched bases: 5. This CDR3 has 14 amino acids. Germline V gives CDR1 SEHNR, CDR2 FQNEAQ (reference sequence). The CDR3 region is CASSIQGGHTEAFF. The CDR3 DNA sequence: TGTGCCAGCAGCATACAGGGGGGTCACACTGAAGCTTTCTTT.

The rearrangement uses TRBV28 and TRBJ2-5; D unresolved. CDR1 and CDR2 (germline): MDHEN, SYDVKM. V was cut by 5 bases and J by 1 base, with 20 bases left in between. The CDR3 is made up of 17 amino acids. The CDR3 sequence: CASSRVAHAETQETQYF. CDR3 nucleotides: TGTGCCAGCAGTAGGGTAGCACATGCGGAGACCCAAGAGACCCAGTACTTC.

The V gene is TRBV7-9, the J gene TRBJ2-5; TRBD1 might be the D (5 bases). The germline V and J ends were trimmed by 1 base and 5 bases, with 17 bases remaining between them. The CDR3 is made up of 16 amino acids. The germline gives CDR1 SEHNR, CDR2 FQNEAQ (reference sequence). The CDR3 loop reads CASSLDWAGLGETQYF. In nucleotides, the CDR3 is TGTGCCAGCAGCTTAGATTGGGCAGGGCTGGGGGAGACCCAGTACTTC.

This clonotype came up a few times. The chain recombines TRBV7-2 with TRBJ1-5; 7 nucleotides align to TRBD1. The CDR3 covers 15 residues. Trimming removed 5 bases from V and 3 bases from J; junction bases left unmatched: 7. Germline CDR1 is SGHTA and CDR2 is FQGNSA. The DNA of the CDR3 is TGTGCCAGCAGCCAGACAGGGAATGACAATCAGCCCCAGCATTTT. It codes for CASSQTGNDNQPQHF.

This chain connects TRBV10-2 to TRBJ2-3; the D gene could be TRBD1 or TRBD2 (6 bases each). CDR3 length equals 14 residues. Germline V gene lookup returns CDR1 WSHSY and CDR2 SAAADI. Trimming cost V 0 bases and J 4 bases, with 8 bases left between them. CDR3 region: CASSESGGPDTQYF. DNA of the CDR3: TGCGCCAGCAGTGAGTCGGGGGGCCCAGATACGCAGTATTTT.

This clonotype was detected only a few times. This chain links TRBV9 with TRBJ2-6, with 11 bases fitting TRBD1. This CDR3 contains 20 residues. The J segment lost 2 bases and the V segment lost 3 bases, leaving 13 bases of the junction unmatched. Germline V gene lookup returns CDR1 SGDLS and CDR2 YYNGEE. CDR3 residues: CASSAVYGGQGGAGANVLTF. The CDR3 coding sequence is TGTGCCAGCAGCGCGGTCTATGGGGGACAGGGGGGCGCTGGGGCCAACGTCCTGACTTTC.

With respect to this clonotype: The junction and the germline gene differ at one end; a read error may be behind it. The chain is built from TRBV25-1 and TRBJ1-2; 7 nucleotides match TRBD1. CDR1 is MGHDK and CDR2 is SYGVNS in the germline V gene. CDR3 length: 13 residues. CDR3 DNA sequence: TGTGCCAGCAGCACTACAGGGGCATCTGGCTACCCCTTC. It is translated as CASSTTGASGYPF.

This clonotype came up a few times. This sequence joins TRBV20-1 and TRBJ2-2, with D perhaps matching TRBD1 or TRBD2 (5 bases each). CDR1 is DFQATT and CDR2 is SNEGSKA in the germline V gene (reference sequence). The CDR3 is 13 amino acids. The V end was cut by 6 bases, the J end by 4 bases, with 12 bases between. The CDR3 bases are TGCAGTGCCATGGGGGAGACCACCGGGGAGCTGTTTTTT. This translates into CSAMGETTGELFF.

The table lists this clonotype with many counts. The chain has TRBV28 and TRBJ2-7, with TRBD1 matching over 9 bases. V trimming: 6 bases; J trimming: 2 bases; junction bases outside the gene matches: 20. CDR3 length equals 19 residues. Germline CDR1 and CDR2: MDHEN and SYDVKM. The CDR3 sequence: CASRPPPLNRGQDTYEQYF. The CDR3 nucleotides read TGTGCCAGCAGGCCCCCACCATTGAACAGGGGGCAGGACACCTACGAGCAGTACTTC.

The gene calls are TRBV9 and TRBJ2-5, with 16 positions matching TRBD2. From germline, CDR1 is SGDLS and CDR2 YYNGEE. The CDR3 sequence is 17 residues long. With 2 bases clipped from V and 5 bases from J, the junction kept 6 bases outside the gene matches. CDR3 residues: CASSVGLAGGPGETQYF. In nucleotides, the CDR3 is TGTGCCAGCAGCGTGGGACTAGCGGGGGGGCCCGGTGAGACCCAGTACTTC.